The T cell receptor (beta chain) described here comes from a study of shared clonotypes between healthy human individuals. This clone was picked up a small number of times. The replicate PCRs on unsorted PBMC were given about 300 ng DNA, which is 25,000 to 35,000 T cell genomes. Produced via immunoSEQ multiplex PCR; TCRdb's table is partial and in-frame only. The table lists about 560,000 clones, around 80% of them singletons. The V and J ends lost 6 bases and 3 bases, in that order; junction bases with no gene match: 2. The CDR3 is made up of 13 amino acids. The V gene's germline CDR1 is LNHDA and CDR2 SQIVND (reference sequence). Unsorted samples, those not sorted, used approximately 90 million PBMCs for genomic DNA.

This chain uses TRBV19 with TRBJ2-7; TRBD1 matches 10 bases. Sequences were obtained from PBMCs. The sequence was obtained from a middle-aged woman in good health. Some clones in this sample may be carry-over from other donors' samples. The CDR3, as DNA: TGTGCCAGTAGGGGGACAGGGGTCTACGAGCAGTACTTC. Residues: CASRGTGVYEQYF.